The source of this TCR beta chain is a study of cytomegalovirus exposure and HLA in healthy donors. A multiplex PCR was run with 60 Vbeta primers and 13 Jbeta primers. Method: immunoSEQ multiplex PCR; TCRdb's copy keeps in-frame clones and lacks some. The profile shows under 150,000 clones, about 61% of them singletons. Findings and caveats of the study: Analysis performed later showed TCR beta chains linked to HLA being more clonally expanded than equally common others. Analysis performed later found under 20,000 TCR beta sequences associated with HLA alleles at 0.05 false discovery rate. Analysis was carried out at a later point, and it linked a missense DCLRE1C variant to TCR beta V- and J-gene trimming.

This cohort consisted of healthy bone marrow donors. The sample holds a few counts of this clone. Antigen: not known. V was cut by 1 base and J by 4 bases, with 11 bases left in between. CDR3 size: 14 residues. Per germline, CDR1 SGHDT and CDR2 YYEEEE. The V and J genes are TRBV5-6 and TRBJ1-1; D call uncertain. Input material: PBMCs. This clonotype originated in a woman in her thirties or forties in good health and CMV-seronegative. CDR3 nucleotide sequence: TGTGCCAGCAGCTTGTTCGGGAGGTTCACTGAAGCTTTCTTT. This sequence encodes CASSLFGRFTEAFF.